This entry lists 20 T cell receptor beta chains sequenced from one sample in a study of CD8+CD57+ T cells in acquired aplastic anemia. Genomic DNA was employed as the template in profiling TCR beta VDJ and CDR3. TCRdb re-analysed the reads in MiXCR, keeping a single row per CDR3 protein. The table includes about 120,000 distinct CDR3 sequences, roughly 55% detected once. The authors sequenced patients whose flow cytometry had shown CD8+CD57+ cell expansion. Sequencing was performed on sorted CD4+, CD8+, or CD8+CD57+ T cells (not recorded which) from PBMCs. The receptors come from a human donor with aplastic anemia.

This clonotype was detected a few times. This rearrangement joins TRBV15 to TRBJ1-1; D is unresolved. This CDR3 spans 13 amino acids. Germline lookup yields CDR1 LNHNV and CDR2 YYDKDF (reference sequence). Trimming pared 0 bases from V and 6 bases from J, leaving 8 bases between. The CDR3 spells CATSRDLVAEAFF. The CDR3 DNA reads as TGTGCCACCAGCAGAGATCTGGTAGCTGAAGCTTTCTTT.

The gene calls are TRBV10-3 and TRBJ1-6; 7 positions match TRBD1. There are 13 residues in the CDR3. With 6 bases clipped from V and 9 bases from J, the junction kept 5 bases outside the gene matches. Germline CDR1 ENHRY, CDR2 SYGVKD. CDR3 in amino acids: CAISRDRGSPLHF. CDR3 bases: TGTGCCATCAGCCGGGACAGAGGTTCACCCCTCCACTTT.

The J gene is TRBJ1-4, the V gene TRBV10-1; 7 bases match TRBD1. Per germline, CDR1 WNHNN and CDR2 SYGVQD (reference sequence). This CDR3 region has 18 residues. V trimming: 0 bases; J trimming: 5 bases; junction bases outside the gene matches: 12. The CDR3, as DNA: TGCGCCAGCAGTGAGTCCGGGGACAGACATTTGATCAATGAAAAACTGTTTTTT. Translation gives CASSESGDRHLINEKLFF.

For this clonotype: A read error is possible here, since a much larger clone lies one base away. This CDR3 is missing its conserved last phenylalanine or tryptophan, likely due to a read error. This rearrangement joins TRBV5-1 to TRBJ2-7, with D possibly being TRBD1 (6 bases). Germline V CDR1 and CDR2: SGHRS, YFSETQ. Trimming took 4 bases from V and 0 from J, leaving 14 bases between them. The CDR3 consists of 15 residues. CDR3 in DNA: TGCGCCAGCAGCCCAGGACAGCCATCCTCCTACGAGCAGTACCTC. Its protein product is CASSPGQPSSYEQYL.

This clonotype turned up a few times. The chain recombines TRBV24-1 with TRBJ2-3; 8 nucleotides align to TRBD2. This CDR3 has 16 residues. The V segment lost 2 bases and the J segment 4 bases; nucleotides outside the gene matches: 7. Germline V gives CDR1 KGHDR, CDR2 SFDVKD. The CDR3 sequence: CATSDSLSGIADTQYF. For the CDR3, the DNA is TGTGCCACCAGTGATTCCCTTAGCGGGATCGCAGATACGCAGTATTTT.

The genes are TRBV20-1 and TRBJ2-1; 14 nucleotides align to TRBD2. CDR3 length equals 17 residues. The V segment lost 2 bases and the J segment 8 bases; nucleotides outside the gene matches: 11. Germline assignment: CDR1 DFQATT and CDR2 SNEGSKA (reference sequence). The DNA of the CDR3 is TGCAGTGCTAGACCAAAAACCGGGACTAGCGGGGGCGATGAGCAGTTCTTC. Its translation is CSARPKTGTSGGDEQFF.

J is TRBJ2-1 and V is TRBV5-1; TRBD2 matches at 9 bases. The V gene's germline CDR1 is SGHRS and CDR2 YFSETQ. The junction had 7 bases not matched to a gene; V was cut back by 4 bases and J by 2 bases. The CDR3 is 16 residues long. The CDR3 sequence is CASSMGTSSPYNEQFF. The DNA for the CDR3 is TGCGCCAGCAGCATGGGGACTAGCAGCCCCTACAATGAGCAGTTCTTC.

This chain joins TRBV6-1 and TRBJ1-1, with TRBD1 as a possible D gene (5 bases). The CDR3 has 12 residues. CDR1 is MNHNS and CDR2 is SASEGT in the germline V gene. Trimming pared 9 bases from V and 6 bases from J, leaving 14 bases between. CDR3 residues: CASRQGDSEAFF. The DNA for the CDR3 is TGTGCCAGTCGCCAGGGAGATTCTGAAGCTTTCTTT.

This clonotype was detected many times. V usage is TRBV7-8 and J usage is TRBJ2-7, with D possibly matching TRBD1 (6 bases). Germline V CDR1 and CDR2: SGHVS, FQNEAQ. This CDR3 is built from 11 residues. V lost 5 bases, J lost 7 bases, and 9 bases lay in between. CDR3 protein: CASSRGTEQYF. The CDR3 DNA reads TGTGCCAGCAGCCGTGGGACAGAGCAGTACTTC.

This clonotype has a handful of counts. This may be a read error, as it is one base from a much larger clone. The CDR3 does not end in the conserved phenylalanine or tryptophan, so this is likely a read error. The chain employs TRBV2 and TRBJ1-3; 7 nucleotides align to TRBD1. Trimming at V came to 8 bases and at J to 2 bases, leaving 15 bases not matched to a gene. This CDR3 region has 17 residues. The V gene's germline CDR1 is SNHLY and CDR2 FYNNEI. The chain's CDR3 is CASYLQGTLGPGNTIYL. The CDR3 nucleotides read TGTGCCAGCTACTTACAGGGGACGCTGGGGCCTGGAAACACCATATATCTT.

The sample holds many counts of this clonotype. This rearrangement joins TRBV6-6 to TRBJ2-7; 7 bases are shared with TRBD1. The V gene end was trimmed by 5 bases and the J gene end by 3 bases; junction bases not matched to a gene: 7. Germline V CDR1 and CDR2: MNHNY, SVGAGI (reference sequence). CDR3 size: 14 residues. The DNA of the CDR3 is TGTGCCAGCAGTAACGGACAGGCCGACTACGAGCAGTACTTC. It codes for CASSNGQADYEQYF.

V usage is TRBV2 and J usage is TRBJ2-5, with D possibly TRBD1 on 6 matching bases. CDR3 length: 14 amino acids. Trimming took off 4 bases at V and 1 base at J, with 10 bases between the two ends. Per the germline V gene, CDR1 is SNHLY and CDR2 is FYNNEI. The CDR3 sequence is CASSGYRAQETQYF. CDR3 DNA: TGTGCCAGCAGTGGGTACAGGGCCCAAGAGACCCAGTACTTC. Complete variable domain (other parts from reference TRBV2 and TRBJ2-5): EPEVTQTPSHQVTQMGQEVILRCVPISNHLYFYWYRQILGQKVEFLVSFYNNEISEKSEIFDDQFSVERPDGSNFTLKIRSTKLEDSAMYFCASSGYRAQETQYFGPGTRLLVL.

V gene TRBV15 combines with J gene TRBJ2-1, with TRBD2 matching over 9 bases. This CDR3 has 16 residues. V was pared by 0 bases and J by 5 bases, with 5 bases of the junction left unmatched. Germline lookup yields CDR1 LNHNV and CDR2 YYDKDF (reference sequence). The DNA of the CDR3 is TGTGCCACCAGCAGAGATTGGCGGGGGGGCCACAATGAGCAGTTCTTC. This codes for CATSRDWRGGHNEQFF.

The chain is built from TRBV2 and TRBJ2-5; 7 bases match TRBD2. The germline gives CDR1 SNHLY, CDR2 FYNNEI. CDR3 length equals 15 residues. The ends lost 3 bases at V and 4 bases at J; junction bases unmatched: 8. The CDR3 nucleotides read TGTGCCAGCAGTGATTTCGGCGGGAGCGGAGAGACCCAGTACTTC. Translating gives CASSDFGGSGETQYF.

The DNA for the CDR3 is TGTGCCAGTAGTACCGAGGTTCGCTCTGGAAACACCATATATTTT. Its protein product is CASSTEVRSGNTIYF. The chain employs TRBV19 and TRBJ1-3, with D uncertain. The germline V gene has CDR1 LNHDA and CDR2 SQIVND (reference sequence). The V and J ends lost 4 bases and 0 bases respectively, with 10 bases between them. CDR3 length equals 15 residues.

This clonotype was observed at least ten times. This sequence joins TRBV7-9 and TRBJ1-6; weak D call: TRBD1 (5 bases). V was trimmed by 6 bases and J by 10 bases, leaving 13 bases between them. Per germline, CDR1 SEHNR and CDR2 FQNEAQ (reference sequence). CDR3 length: 13 residues. The CDR3 DNA is TGTGCCAGCAGGGTAGGGACCGACTCACCCCTCCACTTT. The encoded protein is CASRVGTDSPLHF.

A note on this clonotype: Its ends do not fully match the called genes, so a read error is possible. This sequence joins TRBV20-1 and TRBJ2-7; weak D call: TRBD1 (5 bases). CDR3 size: 14 residues. Germline V gene sequence: CDR1 DFQATT, CDR2 SNEGSKA (reference sequence). The CDR3 loop is CSAILMAQRGEQYF. CDR3 nucleotides: TGCAGCGCTATATTAATGGCACAAAGGGGTGAGCAGTACTTC.

This chain joins TRBV2 and TRBJ2-5; 9 bases map to TRBD2. The CDR3 consists of 14 residues. Germline V gene data show CDR1 as SNHLY and CDR2 as FYNNEI. V was clipped by 1 base and J by 3 bases; unmatched bases: 0. The CDR3 DNA sequence: TGTGCCAGCAGTGAAGGACTAGCGGAAGAGACCCAGTACTTC. It yields the protein CASSEGLAEETQYF.

This clonotype was observed at least ten times. V and J are TRBV20-1 and TRBJ2-1; TRBD2 aligns across 11 bases. This CDR3 is built from 16 residues. Looked up from germline, CDR1 is DFQATT and CDR2 is SNEGSKA (reference sequence). J was trimmed by 3 bases and V by 3 bases; bases with no gene match: 7. This CDR3 reads CSARERLAGLYNEQFF. The CDR3 nucleotides read TGCAGTGCTAGGGAAAGACTAGCGGGGCTCTACAATGAGCAGTTCTTC.

The chain recombines TRBV27 with TRBJ1-2; a weak D match, TRBD1 (6 bases). CDR1 and CDR2 (germline): MNHEY, SMNVEV (reference sequence). This CDR3 spans 15 amino acids. The CDR3 nucleotides read TGTGCAGCCAAGGACAGCAGGGACGCTAACTATGGCTACACCTTC. Protein product: CAAKDSRDANYGYTF.